A selection of T cell receptor beta chains follows, all from one sample in a study of TIL therapy for anti-PD-1-resistant metastatic lung cancer. Here immunoSEQ multiplex PCR was the method, and the copy in TCRdb shows in-frame clones only, minus some. Of under 70,000 clones in the sample, roughly 84% were seen once. The starting material was blood, obtained at baseline. The source of these receptors is a person aged 25 to 80 with non-small cell lung cancer. Both conserved end residues are part of each CDR3. Fields, in order: D gene, V gene, J gene, clone size, CDR3 protein, CDR3 DNA. A D gene is named only where the DNA matches it firmly. The size entry is marked missing in some rows and otherwise reads once, few, many or a size class.

.,TRBV6-6,TRBJ1-2,.,CASSYLAANYGYTF,TGTGCCAGCAGTTATTTGGCGGCGAACTATGGCTACACCTTC
.,TRBV27,TRBJ2-7,.,CATYDRKLIEQYF,TGTGCCACCTACGATCGGAAGTTGATAGAGCAGTACTTC
.,TRBV20-1,TRBJ2-1,.,CSARVQNEQFF,TGCAGTGCTAGAGTACAAAATGAGCAGTTCTTC
.,TRBV6-4,TRBJ2-1,.,CAGTKSRRSYNEQFF,TGTGCCGGAACAAAGTCTCGAAGATCCTACAATGAGCAGTTCTTC
TRBD1,TRBV4-1,TRBJ1-2,.,CASSQDRGQPNYGYTF,TGCGCCAGCAGCCAAGATAGGGGACAGCCTAACTATGGCTACACCTTC
.,TRBV7-6,TRBJ2-1,.,CASSPSPGEYNEQFF,TGTGCCAGCAGCCCATCCCCGGGGGAGTACAATGAGCAGTTCTTC
TRBD1,TRBV24-1,TRBJ1-4,.,CATSRGETYNEKLFF,TGTGCCACCAGCAGGGGGGAAACTTATAATGAAAAACTGTTTTTT
TRBD2,TRBV3-1/TRBV3-2,TRBJ2-3,.,CASSSTSASTDTQYF,TGTGCCAGCAGTTCAACTAGCGCTTCCACAGATACGCAGTATTTT
.,TRBV28,TRBJ2-7,few,CASEGHLSSYEQYF,TGTGCCAGCGAAGGACACCTAAGCTCCTACGAGCAGTACTTC
.,TRBV7-2,TRBJ1-3,few,CASSLGLTGNTIYF,TGTGCCAGCAGCTTAGGACTCACTGGAAACACCATATATTTT
.,TRBV9,TRBJ2-1,.,CASSVFAATFYNEQFF,TGTGCCAGCAGCGTGTTTGCGGCGACGTTCTACAATGAGCAGTTCTTC
.,TRBV11-2,TRBJ2-7,.,CASSLLGGGAYEQYF,TGTGCCAGCAGCTTATTGGGAGGGGGAGCCTACGAGCAGTACTTC
TRBD1,TRBV28,TRBJ1-2,.,CASSQDRAYGYTF,TGTGCCAGCAGCCAGGACAGGGCCTATGGCTACACCTTC
.,TRBV12-5,TRBJ2-3,.,CASGSRERVTDTQYF,TGTGCTAGTGGTTCCCGGGAAAGGGTCACAGATACGCAGTATTTT
TRBD1,TRBV5-6,TRBJ1-1,.,CASSLTGGGITEAFF,TGTGCCAGCAGCTTGACAGGGGGCGGTATCACTGAAGCTTTCTTT
.,TRBV3-1/TRBV3-2,TRBJ2-5,.,CASSQGTVSLRGETQYF,TGTGCCAGCAGCCAAGGAACGGTTAGTCTGAGAGGGGAGACCCAGTACTTC
TRBD1,TRBV24-1,TRBJ1-2,.,CATSDPGQGNYGYTF,TGTGCCACCAGTGATCCGGGACAGGGAAACTATGGCTACACCTTC
TRBD1,TRBV7-3,TRBJ2-3,.,CASSSTGSTDTQYF,TGTGCCAGCAGCTCGACAGGGAGCACAGATACGCAGTATTTT
.,TRBV5-1,TRBJ2-3,once,CATRVASTDTQYF,TGCGCCACTAGGGTTGCTAGCACAGATACGCAGTATTTT
.,TRBV27,TRBJ1-2,.,CASSSLLLVDTNYGYTF,TGTGCCAGCAGTTCTTTGTTGTTGGTGGACACGAACTATGGCTACACCTTC
TRBD1,TRBV6-6,TRBJ1-1,.,CASSRSGQENTEAFF,TGTGCCAGCAGTCGATCGGGACAGGAGAACACTGAAGCTTTCTTT
TRBD2,TRBV6-2/TRBV6-3,TRBJ2-5,once,CASSYLAGGEETQYF,TGTGCCAGCAGTTACCTAGCGGGAGGGGAAGAGACCCAGTACTTC
TRBD1,TRBV28,TRBJ1-4,.,CASSLSGGGVYEKLFF,TGTGCCAGCAGTCTCTCAGGGGGGGGTGTATACGAAAAACTGTTTTTT
TRBD2,TRBV5-1,TRBJ2-3,.,CASSGFGTSRDTQYF,TGCGCCAGCAGCGGATTCGGGACTAGTCGAGATACGCAGTATTTT
.,TRBV4-1,TRBJ1-1,.,CASSQKDGYTEAFF,TGCGCCAGCAGCCAAAAAGACGGCTACACTGAAGCTTTCTTT
.,TRBV6-5,TRBJ2-7,.,CASSYTQNNEQYF,TGTGCCAGCAGTTACACGCAAAATAACGAGCAGTACTTC
.,TRBV4-1,TRBJ1-1,once,CASSQDSTVVDTEAFF,TGCGCCAGCAGCCAAGATTCGACAGTAGTTGACACTGAAGCTTTCTTT
TRBD2,TRBV24-1,TRBJ2-1,.,CATSDFGAPAGDLNEQFF,TGTGCCACCAGTGATTTTGGCGCACCAGCGGGAGACCTCAATGAGCAGTTCTTC
.,TRBV10-3,TRBJ1-3,.,CAISPDRSSGNTIYF,TGTGCCATCAGCCCGGACAGAAGCTCTGGAAACACCATATATTTT